Sequencing of this T cell receptor beta chain was carried out in a study of blood T cell repertoires in COVID-19. The overall study: Sources were T cells, B-cell-depleted T cells, or PBMCs; the material itself was cDNA or gDNA.

Seattle patients were enrolled during active infection and followed longitudinally. As handled by the study authors: Reference gene primer amplification in the assay estimated nucleated cell counts. Method: immunoSEQ multiplex PCR; TCRdb's copy keeps in-frame clones and lacks some. V, J and clone size derive from that table, while D and trimming were established from the DNA sequence. The sample has roughly 150,000 clones, about 83% seen once. This receptor was taken from a woman in her 70s with COVID-19, enrolled during active disease. Sequenced: peripheral blood.

CDR3 nucleotide sequence: TGCAGTGCTAGGCTGAGCACTGAAGCTTTCTTT. This codes for CSARLSTEAFF. The chain couples TRBV20-1 to TRBJ1-1; no clear D gene. CDR3 length: 11 residues. V lost 3 bases and J lost 4, with 6 bases in between. Germline values: CDR1 DFQATT, CDR2 SNEGSKA (reference sequence).